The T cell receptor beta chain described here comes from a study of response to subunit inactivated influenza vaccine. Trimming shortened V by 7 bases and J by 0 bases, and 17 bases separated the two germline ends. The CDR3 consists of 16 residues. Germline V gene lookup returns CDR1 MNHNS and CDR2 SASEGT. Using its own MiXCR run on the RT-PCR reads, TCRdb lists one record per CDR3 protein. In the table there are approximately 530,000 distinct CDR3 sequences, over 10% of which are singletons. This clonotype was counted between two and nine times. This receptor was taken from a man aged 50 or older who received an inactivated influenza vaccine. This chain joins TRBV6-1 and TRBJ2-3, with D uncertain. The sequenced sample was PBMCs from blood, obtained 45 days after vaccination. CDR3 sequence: CASMKEKAFSTDTQYF. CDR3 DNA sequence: TGTGCCAGCATGAAAGAGAAAGCATTCAGCACAGATACGCAGTATTTT.